This entry concerns a single T cell receptor (beta chain). Original data processing: Cell counts per sample came from amplifying reference gene primers. Clones were read by immunoSEQ multiplex PCR, and TCRdb kept only the in-frame ones, dropping some. The D gene and trimming were derived from the DNA, and the V and J assignments and clone size from that table. The sample holds roughly 240,000 clones; about 91% are singletons and the top ten take 2.5% to 3%. The study recruited people aged roughly 18 to 95 years across roughly 23 US areas. The V end lost 1 base, the J end lost 5 bases, and 11 bases lay between the germline ends. Germline CDR1 is SGHAT and CDR2 is FQNNGV. CDR3 length: 14 amino acids. This sample was taken from a study of blood T cell repertoires in COVID-19. Study-wide context: From the United States, Italy and Spain came samples of acute and convalescent COVID-19. Sample material is recorded as cDNA or gDNA derived from T cells, B-cell-depleted T cells, or PBMCs.

The rearrangement links TRBV11-2 to TRBJ1-1, with D perhaps TRBD1 (5 bases). The receptor's source is a woman aged 25-40 years with acute COVID-19. The sequencing input was PBMCs or T cells enriched from blood (not recorded which). CDR3 in DNA: TGTGCCAGCAGCTTAGTAGCAGGGCGAACTGAAGCTTTCTTT. Translation gives CASSLVAGRTEAFF.